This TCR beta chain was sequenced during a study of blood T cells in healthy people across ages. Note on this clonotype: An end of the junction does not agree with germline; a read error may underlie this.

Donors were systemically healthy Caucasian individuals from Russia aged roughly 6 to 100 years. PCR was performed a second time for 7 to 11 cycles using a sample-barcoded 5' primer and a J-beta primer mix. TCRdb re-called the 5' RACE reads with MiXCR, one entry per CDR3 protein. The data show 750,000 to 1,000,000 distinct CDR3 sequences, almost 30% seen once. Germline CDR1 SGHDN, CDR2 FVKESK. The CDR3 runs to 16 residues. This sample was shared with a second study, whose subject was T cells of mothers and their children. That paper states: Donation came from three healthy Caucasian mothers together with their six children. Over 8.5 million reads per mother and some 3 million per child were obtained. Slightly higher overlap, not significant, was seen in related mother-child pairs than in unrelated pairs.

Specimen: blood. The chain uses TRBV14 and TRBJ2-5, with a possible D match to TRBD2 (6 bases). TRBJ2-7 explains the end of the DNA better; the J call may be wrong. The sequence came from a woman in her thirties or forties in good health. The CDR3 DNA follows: TGTGCCAACAGCCAGGAGTTGGGACTCTCTAGCTACGAGCAGTACTTC. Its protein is CANSQELGLSSYEQYF.